This record covers a single T cell receptor beta chain. This entry is derived from a study of early T cells in non-severe SARS-CoV-2 infection. Overall study: Chains were unpaired, as sequencing was done on bulk RNA from unsorted whole blood.

Attachment of unique molecular identifiers to individual cDNA molecules was performed. From the 5' RACE reads, TCRdb called clonotypes with MiXCR, one entry per CDR3 protein. The sample carries tens of thousands of distinct CDR3 sequences, more than 15% recorded once. Germline loops: CDR1 DFQATT, CDR2 SNEGSKA (reference sequence). The CDR3 length is 13 residues. Trimming removed 3 bases at V and 5 bases at J, with 13 bases between. The receptor's source is an adult who was a healthcare worker with PCR-confirmed SARS-CoV-2 infection or an uninfected control (not recorded which). The sequenced sample was whole blood, obtained at baseline. The J gene is TRBJ2-5, the V gene TRBV20-1, with D maybe TRBD1 (6 bases). In DNA, the CDR3 is TGCAGTGCTAGTGCAGGGGTGAGGGAGACCCAGTACTTC. Protein: CSASAGVRETQYF.